The subject of this entry is one T cell receptor beta chain. Its antigen is undetermined. These data come from a study of cytomegalovirus exposure and HLA in healthy donors. 60 Vbeta and 13 Jbeta primers were used in PCR. The protocol was immunoSEQ multiplex PCR, while the TCRdb copy is restricted to in-frame clones and leaves out a portion. In the table there are 160,000 or so clones, around 80% of which are singletons. Study-wide results and limits: Productive status was seen about 87% or about 30% of the time for most TCR beta V segments in an earlier analysis. In vitro, three CMV-associated chains proved specific for CMV antigens. It was reported in a later analysis that an Asian-associated ancestry cluster showed fewer N-insertions than the 666-donor mean.

The CDR3 runs to 13 residues. Per germline, CDR1 WSHSY and CDR2 SAAADI. V was cut by 8 bases and J by 2 bases, with 10 bases left in between. This clonotype was sampled from a middle-aged woman in good health and CMV-seropositive. The sequencing sample was made of PBMCs. V and J are TRBV10-2 and TRBJ1-3, with D hard to call. In nucleotides, the CDR3 is TGCGCCAGCGGAGGGTTCACTGGAAACACCATATATTTT. As protein: CASGGFTGNTIYF.